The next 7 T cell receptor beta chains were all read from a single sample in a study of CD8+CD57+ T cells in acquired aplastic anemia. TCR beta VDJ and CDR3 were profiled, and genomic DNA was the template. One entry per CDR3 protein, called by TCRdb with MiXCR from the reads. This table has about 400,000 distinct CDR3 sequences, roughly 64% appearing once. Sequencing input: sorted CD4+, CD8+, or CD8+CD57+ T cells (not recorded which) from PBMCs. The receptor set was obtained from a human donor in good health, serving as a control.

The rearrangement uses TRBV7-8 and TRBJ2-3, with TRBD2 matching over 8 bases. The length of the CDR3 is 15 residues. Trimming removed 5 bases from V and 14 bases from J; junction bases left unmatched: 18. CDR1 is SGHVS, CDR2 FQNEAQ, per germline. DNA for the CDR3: TGTGCCAGCAGCCCGGGACTAGTAGGGACCCATACGTTGTATTTT. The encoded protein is CASSPGLVGTHTLYF.

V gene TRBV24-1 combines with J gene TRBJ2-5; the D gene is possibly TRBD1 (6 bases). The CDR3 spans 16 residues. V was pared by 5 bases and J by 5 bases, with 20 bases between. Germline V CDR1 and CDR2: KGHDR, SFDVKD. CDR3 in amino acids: CATSVKEAGRGETQYF. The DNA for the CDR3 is TGTGCCACCAGTGTCAAAGAGGCAGGCAGGGGTGAGACCCAGTACTTC.

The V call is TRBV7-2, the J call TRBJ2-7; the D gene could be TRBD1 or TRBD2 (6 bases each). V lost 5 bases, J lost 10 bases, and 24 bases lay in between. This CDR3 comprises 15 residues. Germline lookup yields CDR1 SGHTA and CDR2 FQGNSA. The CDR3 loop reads CASSLGGYEQYYQYF. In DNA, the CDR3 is TGTGCCAGCAGCCTGGGGGGCTACGAGCAGTACTACCAGTACTTC.

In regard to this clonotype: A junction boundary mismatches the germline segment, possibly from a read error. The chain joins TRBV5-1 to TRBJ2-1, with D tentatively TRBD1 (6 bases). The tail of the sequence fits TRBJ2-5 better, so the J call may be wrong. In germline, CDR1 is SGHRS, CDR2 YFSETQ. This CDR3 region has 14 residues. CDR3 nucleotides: TGTGCCAGCAGCTTCGGCAGGGGCGGTGAGACCCAGTACTTC. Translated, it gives CASSFGRGGETQYF.

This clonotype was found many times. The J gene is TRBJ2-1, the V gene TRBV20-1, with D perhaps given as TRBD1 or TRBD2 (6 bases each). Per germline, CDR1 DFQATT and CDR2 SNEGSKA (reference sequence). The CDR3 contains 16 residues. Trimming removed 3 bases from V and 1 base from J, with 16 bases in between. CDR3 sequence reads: CSASPLWGASYNEQFF. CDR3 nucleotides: TGCAGTGCTAGCCCCTTGTGGGGGGCATCCTACAATGAGCAGTTCTTC.

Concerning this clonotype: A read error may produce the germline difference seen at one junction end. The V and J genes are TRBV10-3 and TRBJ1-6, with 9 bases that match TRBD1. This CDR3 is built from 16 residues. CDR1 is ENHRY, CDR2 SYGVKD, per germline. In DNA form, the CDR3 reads TGTGCCAGCAACATGGACAGGGGTTCCTATAATCCACCCCTCGACTTT. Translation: CASNMDRGSYNPPLDF.

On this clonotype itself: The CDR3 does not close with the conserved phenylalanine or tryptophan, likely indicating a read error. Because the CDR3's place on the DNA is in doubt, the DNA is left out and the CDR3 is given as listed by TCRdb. This CDR3 is CASSSSGASEQYFEP. The chain employs TRBV2 and TRBJ1-6; the table's D call, TRBD1, was not checked against the DNA. The CDR3 spans 15 amino acids, including both terminal residues. Germline V gene lookup returns CDR1 SNHLY and CDR2 FYNNEI.